Reported below is one T cell receptor beta chain. TCRdb's copy holds only in-frame clones and misses some; the assay was immunoSEQ multiplex PCR. Here the sample spans about 55,000 clones, around nine tenths being singletons. The sample belongs to a study of OX40 agonist ivuxolimab in advanced cancers. At the level of the study: Partial responses occurred in Three dose-escalation patients, one with hepatocellular carcinoma and two with cutaneous melanoma.

Germline V gene data show CDR1 as MNHNY and CDR2 as SVGAGI (reference sequence). The CDR3 is made up of 14 amino acids. V shed 5 bases and J 8 bases; nucleotides not matched to a gene: 12. Here the sequenced sample was CD4+ or CD8+ T cells sorted from blood, taken in a trial of the OX40 agonist ivuxolimab. The gene calls are TRBV6-6 and TRBJ2-7; TRBD1 matches at 7 bases. This TCR was recovered from an adult with an advanced solid tumor such as melanoma, head and neck, liver or kidney cancer. CDR3 nucleotide sequence: TGTGCCAGCAGTCCCCTCGACAGGGTTGGACAGCAGTACTTC. Translated: CASSPLDRVGQQYF.